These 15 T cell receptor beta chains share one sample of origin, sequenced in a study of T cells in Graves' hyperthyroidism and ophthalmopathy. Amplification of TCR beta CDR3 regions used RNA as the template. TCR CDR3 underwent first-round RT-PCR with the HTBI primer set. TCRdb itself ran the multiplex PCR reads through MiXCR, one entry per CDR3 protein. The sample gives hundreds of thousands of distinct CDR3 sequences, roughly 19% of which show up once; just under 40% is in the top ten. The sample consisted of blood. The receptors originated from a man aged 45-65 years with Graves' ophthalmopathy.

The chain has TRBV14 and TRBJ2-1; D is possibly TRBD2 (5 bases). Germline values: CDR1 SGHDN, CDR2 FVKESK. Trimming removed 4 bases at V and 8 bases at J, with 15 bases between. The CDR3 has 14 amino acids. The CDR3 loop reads CASSPGLLDYEQFF. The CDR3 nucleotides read TGTGCCAGCAGCCCCGGACTGCTAGACTATGAGCAGTTCTTC.

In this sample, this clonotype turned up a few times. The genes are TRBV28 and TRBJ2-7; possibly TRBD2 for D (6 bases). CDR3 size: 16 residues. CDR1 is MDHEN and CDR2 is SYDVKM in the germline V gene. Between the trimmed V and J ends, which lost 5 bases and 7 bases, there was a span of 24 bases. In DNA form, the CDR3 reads TGTGCCAGCAGTCCTAGAAATGGGCGGGGAGCCTTGGAGCAGTACTTC. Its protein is CASSPRNGRGALEQYF.

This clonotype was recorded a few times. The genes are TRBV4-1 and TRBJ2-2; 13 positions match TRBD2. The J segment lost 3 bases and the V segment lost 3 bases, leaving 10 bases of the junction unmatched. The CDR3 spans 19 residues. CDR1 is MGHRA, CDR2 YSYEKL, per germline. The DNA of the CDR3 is TGCGCCAGCAGCCATAGCCAAGGACTAGCGGGAGTTGACACCGGGGAGCTGTTTTTT. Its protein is CASSHSQGLAGVDTGELFF.

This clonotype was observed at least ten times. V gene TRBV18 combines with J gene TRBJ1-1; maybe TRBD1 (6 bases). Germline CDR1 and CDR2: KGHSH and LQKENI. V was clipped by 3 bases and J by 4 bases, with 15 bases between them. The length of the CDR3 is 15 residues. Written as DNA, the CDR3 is TGTGCCAGCTCACCGACTAAACAAGGGGGCACTGAAGCTTTCTTT. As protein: CASSPTKQGGTEAFF.

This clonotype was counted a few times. The CDR3 sequence: CASSFCLRFWQPQHF. The DNA of the CDR3 is TGTGCCAGCAGCTTTTGCCTTCGGTTTTGGCAGCCCCAGCATTTT. The chain combines TRBV11-3 with TRBJ1-5; no clear D. The CDR3 is 15 amino acids. Germline V lookup: CDR1 SGHNT, CDR2 YENEEA. The germline V and J ends were trimmed by 3 bases and 7 bases, with 16 bases remaining between them. Supplemented by reference TRBV11-3 and TRBJ1-5, the full variable domain reads EAGVVQSPRYKIIEKKQPVAFWCNPISGHNTLYWYLQNLGQGPELLIRYENEEAVDDSQLPKDRFSAERLKGVDSTLKIQPAELGDSAVYLCASSFCLRFWQPQHFGDGTRLSIL.

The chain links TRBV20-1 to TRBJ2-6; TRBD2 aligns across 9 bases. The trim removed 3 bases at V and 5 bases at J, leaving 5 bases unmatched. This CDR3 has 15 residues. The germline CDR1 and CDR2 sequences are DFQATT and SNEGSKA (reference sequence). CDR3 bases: TGCAGTGCTAGTGCGACTAGCGGCCGGGCCAACGTCCTGACTTTC. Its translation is CSASATSGRANVLTF.

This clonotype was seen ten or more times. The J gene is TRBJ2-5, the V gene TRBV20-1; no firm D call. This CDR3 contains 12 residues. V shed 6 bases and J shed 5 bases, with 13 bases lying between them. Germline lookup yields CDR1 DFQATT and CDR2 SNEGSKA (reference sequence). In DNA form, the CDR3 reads TGCAGTGCCCGAGGTCAAGGGGAGACCCAGTACTTC. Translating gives CSARGQGETQYF.

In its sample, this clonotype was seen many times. CDR3 region: CASIPGPSHGYTF. CDR3 DNA sequence: TGTGCCAGCATTCCGGGGCCTTCTCATGGCTACACCTTC. The V and J genes are TRBV28 and TRBJ1-2; the D gene is possibly TRBD1 (5 bases). Trimming removed 7 bases from V and 6 bases from J, with 15 bases in between. This CDR3 region has 13 residues. Germline CDR1 and CDR2: MDHEN and SYDVKM.

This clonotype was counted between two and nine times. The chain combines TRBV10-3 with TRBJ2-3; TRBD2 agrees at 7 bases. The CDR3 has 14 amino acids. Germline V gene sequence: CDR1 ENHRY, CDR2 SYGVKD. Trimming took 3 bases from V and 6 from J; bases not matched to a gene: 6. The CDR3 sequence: CAISDGRERDTQYF. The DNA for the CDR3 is TGTGCCATCAGTGATGGGCGGGAGAGGGATACGCAGTATTTT.

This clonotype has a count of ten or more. CDR3 sequence: CASSLEAGGLKAGEQYF. For the CDR3, the DNA is TGTGCCAGCAGCTTAGAGGCGGGAGGGCTAAAAGCGGGGGAGCAGTACTTC. The chain couples TRBV11-2 to TRBJ2-7; 9 bases agree with TRBD2. CDR1 and CDR2 from the germline V gene are SGHAT and FQNNGV. V gave up 0 bases and J gave up 7 bases; unmatched junction bases: 13. This CDR3 is 17 amino acids long.

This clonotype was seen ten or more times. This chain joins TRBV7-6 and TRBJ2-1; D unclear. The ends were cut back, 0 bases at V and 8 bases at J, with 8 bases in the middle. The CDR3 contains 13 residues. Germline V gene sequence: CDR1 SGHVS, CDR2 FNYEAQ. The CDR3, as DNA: TGTGCCAGCAGCTTAGCAGGAGCCTATGAGCAGTTCTTC. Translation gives CASSLAGAYEQFF.

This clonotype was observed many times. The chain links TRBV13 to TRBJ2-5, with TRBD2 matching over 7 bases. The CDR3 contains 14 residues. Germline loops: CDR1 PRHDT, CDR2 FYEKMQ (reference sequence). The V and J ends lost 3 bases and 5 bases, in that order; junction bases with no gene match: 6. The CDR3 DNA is TGTGCCAGCAGCTTCGCCGGGAGGTTTGAGACCCAGTACTTC. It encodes CASSFAGRFETQYF.

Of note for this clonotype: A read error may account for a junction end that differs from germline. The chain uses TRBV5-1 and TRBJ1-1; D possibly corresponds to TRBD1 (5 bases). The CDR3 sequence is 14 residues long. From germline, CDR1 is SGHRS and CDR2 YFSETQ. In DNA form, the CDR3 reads TGTGCCAGCAGCTTACCCCCACCACAGGATGAAGCTTTCTTT. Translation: CASSLPPPQDEAFF.

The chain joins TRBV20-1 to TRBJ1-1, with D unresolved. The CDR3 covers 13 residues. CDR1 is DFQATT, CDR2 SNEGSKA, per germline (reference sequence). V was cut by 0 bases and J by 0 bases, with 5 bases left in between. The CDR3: CSARDTMNTEAFF. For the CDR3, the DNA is TGCAGTGCTAGAGACACCATGAACACTGAAGCTTTCTTT.

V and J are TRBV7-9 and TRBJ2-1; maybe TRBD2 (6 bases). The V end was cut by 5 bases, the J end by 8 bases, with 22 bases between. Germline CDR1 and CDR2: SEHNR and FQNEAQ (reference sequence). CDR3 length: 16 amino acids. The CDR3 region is CASSPVGTSWVDEQFF. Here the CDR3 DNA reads TGTGCCAGCAGCCCAGTCGGGACTTCCTGGGTGGATGAGCAGTTCTTC.